This T cell receptor beta chain was sequenced during a study of OX40 agonist ivuxolimab in advanced cancers. Study background: Ivuxolimab was delivered to patients intravenously every 2 weeks at doses spanning 0.01 to 10 mg/kg.

The CDR3 totals 16 residues. The germline gives CDR1 SGDLS, CDR2 YYNGEE. Trimming cost V 0 bases and J 0 bases, with 10 bases left between them. Comments on this clone: Its antigen is not known.

Profiling relied on immunoSEQ multiplex PCR, and the TCRdb table lists in-frame clones only, not all of them. The sample consists of 65,000 to 70,000 clones, about 90% of them appearing once. Overall study results and limits: Determination of antigen specificity was not performed for the expanded peripheral T cells.

The chain uses TRBV9 and TRBJ1-3; no definite D call. The sequence was collected from an adult with an advanced solid tumor such as melanoma, head and neck, liver or kidney cancer. The input for sequencing was CD4+ or CD8+ T cells sorted from blood, taken in a trial of the OX40 agonist ivuxolimab. CDR3 region: CASSVGWSSSGNTIYF. The CDR3, as DNA: TGTGCCAGCAGCGTAGGGTGGAGCTCCTCTGGAAACACCATATATTTT. Complete variable domain (other parts from reference TRBV9 and TRBJ1-3): DSGVTQTPKHLITATGQRVTLRCSPRSGDLSVYWYQQSLDQGLQFLIQYYNGEERAKGNILERFSAQQFPDLHSELNLSSLELGDSALYFCASSVGWSSSGNTIYFGEGSWLTVV.